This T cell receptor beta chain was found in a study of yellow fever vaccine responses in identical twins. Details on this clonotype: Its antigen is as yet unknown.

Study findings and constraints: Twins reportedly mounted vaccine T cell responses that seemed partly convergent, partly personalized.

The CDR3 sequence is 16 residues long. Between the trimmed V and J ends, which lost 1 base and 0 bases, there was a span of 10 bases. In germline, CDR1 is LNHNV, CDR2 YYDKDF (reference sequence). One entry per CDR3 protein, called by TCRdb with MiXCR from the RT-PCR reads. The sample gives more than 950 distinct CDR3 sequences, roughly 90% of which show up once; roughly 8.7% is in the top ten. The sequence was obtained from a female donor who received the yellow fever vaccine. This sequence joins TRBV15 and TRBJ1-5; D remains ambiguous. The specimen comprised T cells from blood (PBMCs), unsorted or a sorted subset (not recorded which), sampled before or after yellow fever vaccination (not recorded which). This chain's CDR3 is CATSRASLNSNQPQHF. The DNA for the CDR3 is TGTGCCACCAGCAGAGCTTCCCTGAATAGCAATCAGCCCCAGCATTTT.